A selection of T cell receptor beta chains follows, all from one sample in a study of blood T cell repertoires in COVID-19. The assay was immunoSEQ multiplex PCR, and TCRdb's table has in-frame clones only and misses some. This table has around 250,000 clones, about 90% appearing once. The sequenced sample consisted of PBMCs or T cells enriched from blood (not recorded which). All receptors derive from a human donor in a cohort exposed to, infected with or recovered from COVID-19 (not recorded which). The donor label of this sample is uncertain. CDR3s include the opening cysteine and the closing phenylalanine or tryptophan. Fields, in order: D gene, J gene, V gene, CDR3 length, clone size, CDR3 protein, CDR3 DNA. D genes are given only for firm matches. The size of a clone is reported for some rows only, either as once, few or many, or as a class for expanded clones.

- | TRBJ1-6 | TRBV7-2 | 16 | - | CASSLARRGINSPLHF | TGTGCCAGCAGCTTAGCGCGAAGGGGGATTAATTCACCCCTCCACTTT
- | TRBJ1-1 | TRBV29-1 | 15 | - | CSVAHRSIGNTEAFF | TGCAGCGTTGCCCACAGGTCAATTGGGAACACTGAAGCTTTCTTT
- | TRBJ1-4 | TRBV25-1 | 14 | - | CASSEFGGPEKLFF | TGTGCCAGCAGTGAATTTGGGGGCCCGGAAAAACTGTTTTTT
TRBD1 | TRBJ2-3 | TRBV7-9 | 14 | - | CASSVQGKVDTQYF | TGTGCCAGCAGCGTACAGGGGAAGGTGGATACGCAGTATTTT
TRBD2 | TRBJ2-3 | TRBV15 | 14 | - | CATGGVDSTDTQYF | TGTGCCACCGGGGGGGTTGATTCCACAGATACGCAGTATTTT
TRBD1 | TRBJ2-3 | TRBV10-3 | 15 | few | CAISPDRGRTDTQYF | TGTGCCATCAGTCCTGACAGGGGGCGAACAGATACGCAGTATTTT
- | TRBJ1-2 | TRBV6-2/TRBV6-3 | 12 | once | CASSPGDYGYTF | TGTGCCAGCAGCCCAGGGGACTATGGCTACACCTTC
- | TRBJ2-2 | TRBV5-8 | 13 | - | CASVGHYTGELFF | TGTGCCAGCGTGGGACATTACACCGGGGAGCTGTTTTTT
- | TRBJ1-2 | TRBV27 | 13 | few | CASSFAGRGGYTF | TGTGCCAGCAGTTTTGCAGGGAGGGGTGGCTACACCTTC
- | TRBJ2-2 | TRBV19 | 13 | - | CASSGRGAGELFF | TGTGCCAGTAGTGGAAGGGGTGCCGGGGAGCTGTTTTTT
- | TRBJ1-4 | TRBV7-9 | 17 | - | CASSFYMGTLTNEKLFF | TGTGCCAGCAGCTTCTATATGGGGACATTGACTAATGAAAAACTGTTTTTT
- | TRBJ1-4 | TRBV30 | 13 | - | CAWRFGKEEKLFF | TGTGCCTGGAGGTTCGGGAAAGAGGAAAAACTGTTTTTT
TRBD1 | TRBJ1-5 | TRBV7-3 | 14 | many | CASRRRQGNQPQHF | TGTGCCAGCAGGCGTCGACAGGGGAATCAGCCCCAGCATTTT
TRBD1 | TRBJ1-1 | TRBV10-2 | 14 | - | CASRTTGSPREAFF | TGCGCCAGCAGGACGACAGGGTCGCCGCGTGAAGCTTTCTTT
- | TRBJ1-5 | TRBV29-1 | 14 | - | CSVAMGGSNQPQHF | TGCAGCGTTGCGATGGGGGGGAGCAATCAGCCCCAGCATTTT
TRBD1 | TRBJ1-4 | TRBV27 | 14 | - | CASSRDRANEKLFF | TGTGCCAGCAGTCGCGACAGGGCCAATGAAAAACTGTTTTTT
- | TRBJ2-3 | TRBV7-9 | 15 | once | CASSSRSSSTDTQYF | TGTGCCAGCAGCTCCCGGAGCTCTAGCACAGATACGCAGTATTTT
TRBD1 | TRBJ2-3 | TRBV29-1 | 17 | - | CSVWDRGKRGGTDTQYF | TGCAGCGTATGGGACAGGGGGAAAAGAGGAGGCACAGATACGCAGTATTTT
- | TRBJ2-3 | TRBV6-6 | 13 | once | CASSTGFSDTQYF | TGTGCCAGCAGTACGGGTTTTTCAGATACGCAGTATTTT
- | TRBJ2-1 | TRBV5-5 | 12 | - | CASSLAGDEQFF | TGTGCCAGCAGCTTGGCCGGGGATGAGCAGTTCTTC
TRBD1 | TRBJ2-5 | TRBV19 | 13 | - | CASSIGTGETQYF | TGTGCCAGTAGTATAGGGACAGGGGAGACCCAGTACTTC
- | TRBJ2-5 | TRBV7-9 | 12 | - | CASSPQRETQYF | TGTGCCAGCAGCCCCCAGCGAGAGACCCAGTACTTC
TRBD2 | TRBJ2-3 | TRBV6-6 | 17 | - | CASSRTSGGAKADTQYF | TGTGCCAGCAGTCGGACTAGCGGGGGGGCGAAGGCAGATACGCAGTATTTT
- | TRBJ1-4 | TRBV15 | 14 | - | CATSRGGGNEKLFF | TGTGCCACCAGCAGAGGAGGGGGAAATGAAAAACTGTTTTTT
- | TRBJ1-2 | TRBV30 | 10 | - | CAWKTAGYTF | TGTGCCTGGAAGACTGCTGGCTACACCTTC
- | TRBJ2-7 | TRBV19 | 14 | - | CASSPGTSSYEQYF | TGTGCCAGTAGCCCCGGGACTTCCTCCTACGAGCAGTACTTC
TRBD2 | TRBJ2-1 | TRBV7-9 | 14 | once | CASSLDRGDNEQFF | TGTGCCAGCAGCTTAGATCGGGGGGACAATGAGCAGTTCTTC
- | TRBJ2-3 | TRBV7-9 | 14 | - | CASSLVVGTDTQYF | TGTGCCAGCAGCTTAGTCGTAGGCACAGATACGCAGTATTTT
TRBD2 | TRBJ2-4 | TRBV11-1 | 14 | - | CASSALGGGGIQYF | TGTGCCAGCAGCGCCCTGGGCGGCGGGGGCATTCAGTACTTC
- | TRBJ1-1 | TRBV4-3 | 15 | once | CASSEGGGSDTEAFF | TGCGCCAGCTCTGAGGGTGGGGGGAGCGACACTGAAGCTTTCTTT
- | TRBJ1-2 | TRBV27 | 14 | - | CASSLVGGIRGYTF | TGTGCCAGCAGTTTAGTCGGAGGGATTAGGGGCTACACCTTC
TRBD1 | TRBJ2-3 | TRBV9 | 15 | - | CASSAMTGGADTQYF | TGTGCCAGCAGCGCAATGACAGGGGGCGCAGATACGCAGTATTTT
- | TRBJ1-3 | TRBV18 | 15 | - | CASSPVSGSGNTIYF | TGTGCCAGCTCACCAGTATCAGGTTCTGGAAACACCATATATTTT
- | TRBJ2-7 | TRBV20-1 | 13 | - | CSASPPGTYEQYF | TGCAGTGCTAGTCCGCCAGGCACCTACGAGCAGTACTTC
- | TRBJ1-5 | TRBV6-2/TRBV6-3 | 19 | once | CASSSGHGFSLGFDQPQHF | TGTGCCAGCAGTTCCGGACACGGGTTCTCTTTGGGGTTTGATCAGCCCCAGCATTTT
TRBD2 | TRBJ2-1 | TRBV5-4 | 17 | - | CASSPGTSGGLYNEQFF | TGTGCCAGCAGCCCCGGGACTAGCGGGGGCCTTTACAATGAGCAGTTCTTC
TRBD1 | TRBJ1-1 | TRBV18 | 13 | - | CASSPGTGGVAFF | TGTGCCAGCTCACCCGGGACAGGGGGCGTTGCTTTCTTT